One and the same sample provided the 26 T cell receptor beta chains below, sequenced in a study of T cell changes during pregnancy in multiple sclerosis. Clones were read by immunoSEQ multiplex PCR, and TCRdb kept only the in-frame ones, dropping some. The sample has about 70,000 clones, almost 95% seen once; the top ten hold less than 4%. The input for sequencing was CD8+ T cells from peripheral blood mononuclear cells, taken in the third trimester of pregnancy. The receptors shown here come from a female donor in good health, enrolled as a control in a pregnancy study.

The rearrangement uses TRBV6-5 and TRBJ1-5; the match to TRBD1 covers 7 bases. The junction had 4 bases not matched to a gene; V was cut back by 5 bases and J by 0 bases. The CDR3 spans 15 residues. Looked up from germline, CDR1 is MNHEY and CDR2 is SVGAGI. CDR3 DNA: TGTGCCAGCAGTCGGACAGGACGTAGCAATCAGCCCCAGCATTTT. Encoded protein: CASSRTGRSNQPQHF.

The rearrangement uses TRBV7-9 and TRBJ2-1; 9 bases are a match to TRBD1. Trimming removed 3 bases from V and 7 bases from J; junction bases left unmatched: 1. Germline V gene data show CDR1 as SEHNR and CDR2 as FQNEAQ (reference sequence). The CDR3 extends over 13 amino acids. Here the CDR3 DNA reads TGTGCCAGCAGCTTCGGACAGGGGAATGAGCAGTTCTTC. Translated, it gives CASSFGQGNEQFF.

The V gene is TRBV9, the J gene TRBJ2-7; 7 positions agree with TRBD2. Germline V lookup: CDR1 SGDLS, CDR2 YYNGEE. This CDR3 region has 15 residues. V dropped 3 bases and J dropped 5; count of bases not matched to a gene: 11. The CDR3 DNA reads as TGTGCCAGCAGCGGCAGGGAGGGTTTCTTCCACGAGCAGTACTTC. Its translation is CASSGREGFFHEQYF.

The V call is TRBV27, the J call TRBJ2-3; 10 nucleotides agree with TRBD2. The CDR3 length is 16 residues. V was clipped by 6 bases and J by 2 bases; unmatched bases: 8. Per the germline V gene, CDR1 is MNHEY and CDR2 is SMNVEV (reference sequence). The CDR3: CASSQAGGGSTDTQYF. The CDR3 DNA reads TGTGCCAGCAGCCAAGCGGGGGGGGGCTCCACAGATACGCAGTATTTT.

This clone was observed once. CDR3 loop: CASTDTEGPSYEQYF. The CDR3 DNA reads as TGTGCCAGCACCGACACGGAGGGTCCCTCCTACGAGCAGTACTTC. This chain joins TRBV7-6 and TRBJ2-7; possible D gene TRBD2, 6 bases. This CDR3 spans 15 amino acids. V was shortened by 7 bases and J by 0 bases, with 16 bases between the two germline ends. Germline V CDR1 and CDR2: SGHVS, FNYEAQ.

The chain is built from TRBV7-9 and TRBJ2-2; perhaps TRBD2 as D (5 bases). Trimming shortened V by 3 bases and J by 6 bases, and 14 bases separated the two germline ends. Germline lookup yields CDR1 SEHNR and CDR2 FQNEAQ (reference sequence). The CDR3 loop spans 15 amino acids. CDR3 DNA: TGTGCCAGCAGCTTCGTCGGGGTCGGTCCCGGGGAGCTGTTTTTT. This gives the protein CASSFVGVGPGELFF.

This chain connects TRBV6-4 to TRBJ2-1; TRBD2 might be the D (5 bases). V dropped 6 bases and J dropped 4 bases, with 10 bases sitting between them. CDR1 is MRHNA and CDR2 is SNTAGT in the germline V gene. The CDR3 has 13 residues. CDR3 amino acids: CASSPGLYNEQFF. The DNA of the CDR3 is TGTGCCAGCAGCCCAGGACTGTACAATGAGCAGTTCTTC.

This chain joins TRBV30 and TRBJ2-1, with D tentatively TRBD2 (5 bases). The germline V gene has CDR1 GTSNPN and CDR2 SVGIG (reference sequence). The CDR3 totals 16 residues. Trimming took 4 bases from V and 8 from J, leaving 24 bases between them. Here the CDR3 reads CAWTYGSGFPGDEQFF. The CDR3 region has the DNA TGTGCCTGGACTTATGGGAGCGGCTTTCCCGGCGATGAGCAGTTCTTC.

The count of this clone is one. The chain has TRBV30 and TRBJ2-1; D may be TRBD2 (6 bases). The V end was cut by 4 bases, the J end by 2 bases, with 9 bases between. The CDR3 has 13 residues. Looked up from germline, CDR1 is GTSNPN and CDR2 is SVGIG (reference sequence). The CDR3 region is CAWNGGTYNEQFF. The CDR3, as DNA: TGTGCCTGGAACGGAGGGACCTACAATGAGCAGTTCTTC.

The chain has TRBV4-1 and TRBJ1-3; weak D call: TRBD1 (6 bases). CDR1 and CDR2 from the germline V gene are MGHRA and YSYEKL. V was cut by 4 bases and J by 0 bases, with 13 bases left in between. The CDR3 runs 16 residues. This CDR3 reads CASSLGDILSGNTIYF. CDR3 in DNA: TGCGCCAGCAGCCTAGGGGACATTCTCTCTGGAAACACCATATATTTT.

The chain employs TRBV10-3 and TRBJ1-1; D is perhaps TRBD1 (5 bases). The V gene's germline CDR1 is ENHRY and CDR2 SYGVKD. This CDR3 spans 15 amino acids. V dropped 7 bases and J dropped 6 bases, with 21 bases sitting between them. The CDR3 loop reads CAIISQGRGSPEAFF. CDR3 DNA: TGTGCCATCATATCCCAGGGTCGAGGCTCCCCTGAAGCTTTCTTT.

This chain connects TRBV9 to TRBJ1-1; D may be TRBD1 (6 bases). This CDR3 comprises 15 residues. CDR1 and CDR2 (germline): SGDLS, YYNGEE. V shed 4 bases and J shed 6 bases, with 19 bases lying between them. The DNA of the CDR3 is TGTGCCAGCAGCCCATCCGGGACACCCGACCCTGAAGCTTTCTTT. The encoded protein is CASSPSGTPDPEAFF.

V usage is TRBV6-4 and J usage is TRBJ2-1, with 14 nucleotides matching TRBD2. The V gene end was trimmed by 3 bases and the J gene end by 9 bases; junction bases not matched to a gene: 4. CDR3 size: 15 residues. The germline V gene has CDR1 MRHNA and CDR2 SNTAGT. Written as DNA, the CDR3 is TGTGCCAGCAGTGAAGGGACTAGCGGGGGAGGTGAGCAGTTCTTC. Translated, it gives CASSEGTSGGGEQFF.

V is TRBV7-2 and J is TRBJ2-7, with D possibly TRBD1 on 6 matching bases. This CDR3 is built from 17 residues. V dropped 4 bases and J dropped 3 bases, with 22 bases sitting between them. CDR1 is SGHTA and CDR2 is FQGNSA in the germline V gene. CDR3 sequence reads: CASSSNHQDRYYYEQYF. Here the CDR3 DNA reads TGTGCCAGCAGCTCGAATCACCAGGACAGATACTACTACGAGCAGTACTTC.

The chain employs TRBV27 and TRBJ2-7, with D possibly being TRBD2 (6 bases). Trimming left V 4 bases short and J 4 bases short, with 11 bases between. Germline V gene data show CDR1 as MNHEY and CDR2 as SMNVEV (reference sequence). CDR3 length equals 13 residues. The CDR3 coding sequence is TGTGCCAGCAGTTGGGGGGACTCTTACGAGCAGTACTTC. Translation gives CASSWGDSYEQYF.

The rearrangement uses TRBV2 and TRBJ1-1, with TRBD1 identical over 10 bases. Per the germline V gene, CDR1 is SNHLY and CDR2 is FYNNEI. CDR3 size: 19 residues. V lost 2 bases to trimming and J lost 5 bases; unmatched junction nucleotides: 17. The CDR3 loop reads CASSESYPRDRGEDTEAFF. The DNA for the CDR3 is TGTGCCAGCAGTGAATCCTACCCCCGGGACAGGGGAGAGGATACTGAAGCTTTCTTT.

The chain links TRBV9 to TRBJ2-3; TRBD2 is a possible D gene (6 bases). The V gene's germline CDR1 is SGDLS and CDR2 YYNGEE. Between the trimmed V and J ends, which lost 4 bases and 5 bases, there was a span of 23 bases. This CDR3 is built from 17 residues. CDR3 protein: CASSPDVEGTARDTQYF. As DNA, the CDR3 is TGTGCCAGCAGCCCGGATGTGGAGGGGACCGCAAGAGATACGCAGTATTTT.

In DNA form, the CDR3 reads TGTGCCAGCAGCGTGGATGTAGGGGCTGAAGCTTTCTTT. This gives the protein CASSVDVGAEAFF. V usage is TRBV9 and J usage is TRBJ1-1; D may be TRBD1 (5 bases). The CDR3 spans 13 residues. CDR1 SGDLS and CDR2 YYNGEE come from the germline V gene. Between the trimmed V and J ends, which lost 2 bases and 6 bases, there was a span of 11 bases.

The chain joins TRBV9 to TRBJ2-1, with 10 bases that match TRBD1. V lost 0 bases and J lost 3; bases outside the gene matches: 3. The V gene's germline CDR1 is SGDLS and CDR2 YYNGEE. This CDR3 has 16 amino acids. The CDR3, as DNA: TGTGCCAGCAGCGTAGCGGGACAGGGGTTCTACAATGAGCAGTTCTTC. Amino acids: CASSVAGQGFYNEQFF.

This chain uses TRBV27 with TRBJ2-1; 7 bases match TRBD1. The junction had 0 bases not matched to a gene; V was cut back by 5 bases and J by 2 bases. Germline V gives CDR1 MNHEY, CDR2 SMNVEV (reference sequence). The CDR3 covers 13 residues. The DNA for the CDR3 is TGTGCCAGCAGTGGGACAGCCTACAATGAGCAGTTCTTC. Amino acids: CASSGTAYNEQFF.

The chain has TRBV27 and TRBJ2-5; 10 positions agree with TRBD2. Germline values: CDR1 MNHEY, CDR2 SMNVEV (reference sequence). This CDR3 has 19 amino acids. V gave up 6 bases and J gave up 0 bases; unmatched junction bases: 16. CDR3 in amino acids: CASRKRSLHSGGYQETQYF. For the CDR3, the DNA is TGTGCCAGCAGAAAGAGATCCTTACATAGCGGGGGGTACCAAGAGACCCAGTACTTC.

Written as DNA, the CDR3 is TGTGCCAGCAGCTTAGGGGGAGCCGGGGAGCTGTTTTTT. Its protein is CASSLGGAGELFF. The V gene is TRBV7-6, the J gene TRBJ2-2; perhaps TRBD2 as D (5 bases). The germline V and J ends were trimmed by 1 base and 6 bases, with 6 bases remaining between them. The germline V gene has CDR1 SGHVS and CDR2 FNYEAQ. This CDR3 contains 13 residues.

The CDR3 protein is CASSEEGGLQETQYF. CDR3 nucleotides: TGCGCCAGCAGCGAGGAGGGGGGGTTACAAGAGACCCAGTACTTC. The chain recombines TRBV5-1 with TRBJ2-5; D may be TRBD2 (7 bases). CDR1 and CDR2 (germline): SGHRS, YFSETQ. This CDR3 comprises 15 residues. The V end lost 4 bases, the J end lost 2 bases, and 15 bases lay between the germline ends.

This chain joins TRBV27 and TRBJ1-4, with D unclear. Looked up from germline, CDR1 is MNHEY and CDR2 is SMNVEV (reference sequence). V lost 6 bases to trimming and J lost 8 bases, with 16 bases between them. The CDR3 has 14 residues. The CDR3 DNA is TGTGCCAGCAGCCTAGATCTTTCGTTCGAAAAACTGTTTTTT. This sequence encodes CASSLDLSFEKLFF.

The chain joins TRBV5-4 to TRBJ1-4; perhaps TRBD1 as D (6 bases). The CDR3 runs 14 residues. Germline V gene data show CDR1 as SGHNT and CDR2 as YYREEE (reference sequence). V lost 4 bases to trimming and J lost 4 bases, with 11 bases between them. The CDR3 sequence: CASSTGTINEKLFF. In DNA form, the CDR3 reads TGTGCCAGCAGCACCGGGACAATTAATGAAAAACTGTTTTTT.

V usage is TRBV5-6 and J usage is TRBJ1-6, with a possible D match to TRBD1 (6 bases). Trimming cost V 2 bases and J 15 bases, with 12 bases left between them. CDR3 length: 12 residues. The germline gives CDR1 SGHDT, CDR2 YYEEEE. CDR3 protein: CASSFSGVVLHF. The CDR3 DNA follows: TGTGCCAGCAGCTTCTCAGGGGTAGTCCTCCACTTT. The complete variable domain, with remaining parts taken from reference TRBV5-6 and TRBJ1-6, reads DAGVTQSPTHLIKTRGQQVTLRCSPKSGHDTVSWYQQALGQGPQFIFQYYEEEERQRGNFPDRFSGHQFPNYSSELNVNALLLGDSALYLCASSFSGVVLHFGNGTRLTVT.